The clone carrying this T cell receptor (beta chain) has ten or more counts. What it binds is not known. This entry comes from a study of spatial heterogeneity in lung cancer. Study context: There were consistently more beta-chain sequences detected than alpha-chain sequences.

Germline CDR1 SEHNR, CDR2 FQNEAQ (reference sequence). The V end lost 5 bases, the J end lost 2 bases, and 18 bases lay between the germline ends. CDR3 length: 16 residues. Unique molecular identifiers, one per molecule, were present on every TCR cDNA molecule. TCRdb redid the calling of the 5' RACE reads with MiXCR, one entry per CDR3 protein. The profile shows under 6,500 distinct CDR3 sequences, roughly 8.2% of them singletons. Sample time point: sample taken at primary tumor resection. Samples were obtained from some 70 donors, all untreated early-stage non-small cell lung cancer patients. Unsorted samples of tumor, nontumor lung or frozen PBMC had their whole RNA sequenced. Study-wide points: It was found that expanded intratumoral alpha and beta TCR counts tracked tumor mutation counts.

Sequencing used lung tumor tissue, obtained at surgery. This TCR derives from a female donor with early-stage non-small cell lung cancer. This chain connects TRBV7-9 to TRBJ1-1; no reliable D call. CDR3 coding DNA: TGTGCCAGCAGCCCCTTAGGAAAGCTATTTAACACTGAAGCTTTCTTT. It yields the protein CASSPLGKLFNTEAFF. The full variable domain, its missing parts supplied by reference TRBV7-9 and TRBJ1-1, is DTGVSQNPRHKITKRGQNVTFRCDPISEHNRLYWYRQTLGQGPEFLTYFQNEAQLEKSRLLSDRFSAERPKGSFSTLEIQRTEQGDSAMYLCASSPLGKLFNTEAFFGQGTRLTVV.